The 10 T cell receptor beta chains presented below share a single source sample, sequenced in a study of HIV-infected patients and healthy controls (dated by TCRdb to the mid-2010s). Since whole blood was used without any cell fractionation, the repertoire reflected all peripheral T cells in unsorted form. Library prep was done by 5' RACE. The reads were generated on an Illumina MiSeq. 500 ng RNA was reverse transcribed with SuperScript III using primers against the alpha and beta constant regions. Alpha and beta chain libraries were generated separately via chain-specific third strand synthesis with multiplexing indices. In TCRdb, the public reads were trimmed at Q25 with fastp and aligned with MiXCR, with productive beta chains retained. Under each unique CDR3 protein, matching rows form one entry showing the most common genes and DNA. The sample contains over 8,000 distinct CDR3 sequences, about 10% of them found a single time. The leading ten clones occupy 15% to 20% of the sample.

The source material was blood, sampled before antiretroviral therapy. These receptors all stem from an adult with HIV infection.

The sample holds many counts of this clonotype. This chain joins TRBV7-2 and TRBJ1-1; no clear D gene. The CDR3 extends over 13 amino acids. Trimming removed 3 bases at V and 4 bases at J, with 9 bases between. Germline loops: CDR1 SGHTA, CDR2 FQGNSA. CDR3 nucleotide sequence: TGTGCCAGCAGCTTGGGGTACAGCACTGAAGCTTTCTTT. Its protein is CASSLGYSTEAFF.

This clonotype was observed at least ten times. The chain joins TRBV5-1 to TRBJ2-5; D might be TRBD1 (6 bases). This CDR3 spans 15 amino acids. Trimming pared 3 bases from V and 3 bases from J, leaving 15 bases between. Germline-derived CDR1 and CDR2 are SGHRS and YFSETQ. The CDR3: CASSWGQAREETQYF. CDR3 DNA sequence: TGCGCCAGCAGCTGGGGGCAGGCAAGAGAAGAGACCCAGTACTTC. Full variable domain (remainder filled in from reference TRBV5-1 and TRBJ2-5): KAGVTQTPRYLIKTRGQQVTLSCSPISGHRSVSWYQQTPGQGLQFLFEYFSETQRNKGNFPGRFSGRQFSNSRSEMNVSTLELGDSALYLCASSWGQAREETQYFGPGTRLLVL.

This clonotype was seen ten or more times. V usage is TRBV5-1 and J usage is TRBJ1-1, with unresolved D. CDR3 length equals 15 residues. Germline CDR1 SGHRS, CDR2 YFSETQ. The V end was cut by 0 bases, the J end by 0 bases, with 9 bases between. The CDR3 nucleotides read TGCGCCAGCAGCTTGGGGGCAGGAATGAACACTGAAGCTTTCTTT. Translation gives CASSLGAGMNTEAFF. The variable domain in full, with the rest retrieved from reference TRBV5-1 and TRBJ1-1, is KAGVTQTPRYLIKTRGQQVTLSCSPISGHRSVSWYQQTPGQGLQFLFEYFSETQRNKGNFPGRFSGRQFSNSRSEMNVSTLELGDSALYLCASSLGAGMNTEAFFGQGTRLTVV.

This clonotype was observed many times. The rearrangement links TRBV5-3 to TRBJ1-6, with a possible D match to TRBD1 (5 bases). TRBV5-3 is treated as an ORF (open reading frame) with a function not yet certain. The CDR3 spans 17 residues. Trimming pared 4 bases from V and 5 bases from J, leaving 19 bases between. CDR3 sequence: CARSPQHRDVDNSPLHF. The DNA of the CDR3 is TGTGCCAGAAGCCCACAGCACCGGGACGTCGATAATTCACCCCTCCACTTT.

Ten or more counts support this clonotype. The V call is TRBV24-1, the J call TRBJ2-3, with 8 positions matching TRBD2. This CDR3 comprises 13 residues. Looked up from germline, CDR1 is KGHDR and CDR2 is SFDVKD. The J segment lost 11 bases and the V segment lost 2 bases, leaving 5 bases of the junction unmatched. DNA for the CDR3: TGTGCCACCAGTGATTCCGGGAGGGCGGGGCAGTATTTT. Translated, it gives CATSDSGRAGQYF.

This clonotype was seen many times. The chain uses TRBV12-3 or TRBV12-4 and TRBJ2-2; no firm D call. Trimming pared 5 bases from V and 4 bases from J, leaving 20 bases between. CDR3 length: 17 amino acids. The CDR3 nucleotides are TGTGCCAGCAGTCCCCGCGGCTCGGGCGCGGTCACCGGGGAGCTGTTTTTT. Translating gives CASSPRGSGAVTGELFF.

This clonotype was counted once. The chain carries TRBV18 and TRBJ1-1; D call uncertain. The germline V gene encodes CDR1 KGHSH and CDR2 LQKENI. The germline V and J ends were trimmed by 0 bases and 3 bases, with 17 bases remaining between them. This CDR3 spans 17 amino acids. The CDR3 spells CASSPPLGLPRDTEAFF. The CDR3 region has the DNA TGTGCCAGCTCACCACCCTTAGGACTGCCCCGGGACACTGAAGCTTTCTTT.

V and J are TRBV28 and TRBJ2-7; 8 nucleotides agree with TRBD2. CDR3 size: 15 residues. V shed 1 base, J shed 0 bases, and the junction held 2 bases outside the gene matches. Germline CDR1 is MDHEN and CDR2 is SYDVKM. CDR3 sequence: CASSLLSGGSYEQYF. In DNA, the CDR3 is TGTGCCAGCAGTTTATTGAGCGGGGGCTCCTACGAGCAGTACTTC.

This clonotype was found many times. The V call is TRBV12-3 or TRBV12-4, the J call TRBJ1-1; unclear D gene. Trimming took off 4 bases at V and 4 bases at J, with 16 bases between the two ends. The CDR3 covers 15 residues. CDR3 nucleotides: TGTGCCAGCAGTTCCGGGTTGGCGTGGGCCACTGAAGCTTTCTTT. Residues: CASSSGLAWATEAFF.

In its sample, this clonotype was seen once. The rearrangement links TRBV30 to TRBJ2-7; D unclear. Germline CDR1 is GTSNPN and CDR2 is SVGIG (reference sequence). V shed 0 bases and J shed 2 bases, with 11 bases lying between them. This CDR3 region has 14 residues. This chain's CDR3 is CAWSVWTVAYEQYF. The CDR3 DNA reads as TGTGCCTGGAGTGTTTGGACGGTCGCCTACGAGCAGTACTTC.